These 26 T cell receptor beta chains came from one sample sequenced in a study of graft-versus-host responses after intestinal transplantation. Only in-frame clones appear in the TCRdb table, and some are missing; sequencing was by immunoSEQ multiplex PCR. This sample yields 14,000 or so clones, of which roughly a third are seen a single time; more than 5% belongs to the top ten. The sample was alloreactive CD4+ T cells from a mixed lymphocyte reaction culture, taken before intestinal transplant. Specified subset: CFSE-low proliferating T cells sorted from roughly six-day pre-transplant mixed lymphocyte reaction (GvH or HvG direction). Receptors were obtained from a human patient who received an intestinal transplant.

This clone has just a few counts. The V call is TRBV27, the J call TRBJ1-6, with D perhaps TRBD1 (6 bases). The V end was cut by 2 bases, the J end by 0 bases, with 20 bases between. The CDR3 totals 20 residues. Germline CDR1 is MNHEY and CDR2 is SMNVEV (reference sequence). The CDR3 loop reads CASSLRGGGRVDSYNSPLHF. CDR3 in DNA: TGTGCCAGCAGTTTAAGGGGCGGGGGGCGCGTCGACTCCTATAATTCACCCCTCCACTTT.

The chain uses TRBV30 and TRBJ1-6; D gene uncertain. Germline-derived CDR1 and CDR2 are GTSNPN and SVGIG (reference sequence). Trimming took off 2 bases at V and 7 bases at J, with 12 bases between the two ends. The CDR3 loop spans 14 amino acids. The CDR3: CAWSWLGRNSPLHF. The CDR3 DNA reads TGTGCCTGGAGTTGGTTAGGGAGGAATTCACCCCTCCACTTT.

This clone was detected only once. This chain connects TRBV6-1 to TRBJ1-3; no definite D call. Trimming shortened V by 7 bases and J by 7 bases, and 14 bases separated the two germline ends. Germline CDR1 reads MNHNS; CDR2 reads SASEGT. CDR3 length: 13 residues. In DNA form, the CDR3 reads TGTGCCAGCAAGCTCATCGAGGTGAACACCATATATTTT. It translates to CASKLIEVNTIYF.

This clone was found a few times. The V gene is TRBV18, the J gene TRBJ2-5, with D unclear. Trimming pared 2 bases from V and 3 bases from J, leaving 4 bases between. This CDR3 is built from 12 residues. Looked up from germline, CDR1 is KGHSH and CDR2 is LQKENI. The chain's CDR3 is CASSPIEETQYF. The CDR3 DNA reads as TGTGCCAGCTCACCAATTGAAGAGACCCAGTACTTC.

The J gene is TRBJ1-1, the V gene TRBV10-3; D may be TRBD1 (6 bases). The CDR3 spans 14 residues. Germline values: CDR1 ENHRY, CDR2 SYGVKD. V dropped 6 bases and J dropped 1 base, with 12 bases sitting between them. CDR3 residues: CAIRSDSGNTEAFF. The CDR3 nucleotides are TGTGCCATCAGGTCGGACAGCGGGAACACTGAAGCTTTCTTT.

The V call is TRBV19, the J call TRBJ2-5; D is possibly TRBD1 or TRBD2 (5 bases each). Germline lookup yields CDR1 LNHDA and CDR2 SQIVND (reference sequence). This CDR3 region has 15 residues. Deletions cut 10 bases from V and 0 bases from J, with 18 bases between. This CDR3 reads CATSTGQSYQETQYF. As DNA, the CDR3 is TGTGCCACCTCCACGGGGCAGTCGTACCAAGAGACCCAGTACTTC.

This clone has a handful of counts. This may arise from a read error, as a much more abundant clone is one base away. J is TRBJ2-7 and V is TRBV4-2; TRBD1 is a possible D gene (7 bases). From germline, CDR1 is LGHNA and CDR2 YNFKEQ. The CDR3 runs 13 residues. V shed 1 base and J shed 5 bases, with 9 bases lying between them. The CDR3 bases are TGTGCCAGCAGCCAAGCAGGGGGGCACGAGCAGTACTTC. This codes for CASSQAGGHEQYF.

The chain joins TRBV9 to TRBJ2-1, with D hard to call. Germline V gene sequence: CDR1 SGDLS, CDR2 YYNGEE. Deletions cut 0 bases from V and 2 bases from J, with 18 bases between. This CDR3 has 18 amino acids. The DNA for the CDR3 is TGTGCCAGCAGCGTAGAGCCTAAAGCGAGATACACCTACAATGAGCAGTTCTTC. This sequence encodes CASSVEPKARYTYNEQFF.

Turning to this clone: The junction shows a germline mismatch at one end, possibly a read error. The V and J genes are TRBV6-5 and TRBJ2-7; D may be TRBD2 (5 bases). Germline CDR1 and CDR2: MNHEY and SVGAGI. The CDR3 has 13 residues. CDR3 residues: CASSERGDLRVHF. CDR3 nucleotides: TGTGCCAGCAGTGAACGGGGTGACCTGAGGGTGCACTTC.

The sample holds a few counts of this clone. The V gene is TRBV5-1, the J gene TRBJ1-6, with unresolved D. CDR3 length equals 13 residues. Looked up from germline, CDR1 is SGHRS and CDR2 is YFSETQ. V was clipped by 6 bases and J by 3 bases, with 7 bases between them. The CDR3 reads CASKELYNSPLHF. For the CDR3, the DNA is TGCGCCAGCAAGGAACTCTATAATTCACCCCTCCACTTT.

This clone is deemed medium-sized (0.01 to 0.1%). This rearrangement joins TRBV28 to TRBJ2-7; 7 bases match TRBD1. V dropped 3 bases and J dropped 5; count of bases not matched to a gene: 4. This CDR3 has 13 residues. Germline V gene lookup returns CDR1 MDHEN and CDR2 SYDVKM. For the CDR3, the DNA is TGTGCCAGCAGTTTCTTCGACAGGGACGAGCAGTACTTC. Protein: CASSFFDRDEQYF. Complete variable domain (other parts from reference TRBV28 and TRBJ2-7): DVKVTQSSRYLVKRTGEKVFLECVQDMDHENMFWYRQDPGLGLRLIYFSYDVKMKEKGDIPEGYSVSREKKERFSLILESASTNQTSMYLCASSFFDRDEQYFGPGTRLTVT.

The chain employs TRBV6-5 and TRBJ1-2, with unresolved D. V shed 8 bases and J shed 2 bases, with 12 bases lying between them. The germline gives CDR1 MNHEY, CDR2 SVGAGI. This CDR3 contains 13 residues. The CDR3 is CASRADGNYGYTF. CDR3 DNA: TGTGCCAGCCGCGCGGATGGCAACTATGGCTACACCTTC.

This rearrangement joins TRBV28 to TRBJ1-5; D is unresolved. V was trimmed by 2 bases and J by 2 bases, leaving 19 bases between them. The germline V gene has CDR1 MDHEN and CDR2 SYDVKM. CDR3 length: 18 residues. CDR3 DNA sequence: TGTGCCAGCAGTTTACTTTACGGCGCCGTCGGCGGCAATCAGCCCCAGCATTTT. This encodes CASSLLYGAVGGNQPQHF.

The rearrangement uses TRBV19 and TRBJ2-7, with a weak D call TRBD1 (6 bases). There are 14 residues in the CDR3. V lost 5 bases and J 3 bases, leaving 14 bases between the germline ends. Germline V gene lookup returns CDR1 LNHDA and CDR2 SQIVND (reference sequence). Here the CDR3 DNA reads TGTGCCAGTAGTCAGGGACACGGAGACTACGAGCAGTACTTC. This gives the protein CASSQGHGDYEQYF. The full variable domain, with the rest looked up from reference TRBV19 and TRBJ2-7, is DGGITQSPKYLFRKEGQNVTLSCEQNLNHDAMYWYRQDPGQGLRLIYYSQIVNDFQKGDIAEGYSVSREKKESFPLTVTSAQKNPTAFYLCASSQGHGDYEQYFGPGTRLTVT.

The chain recombines TRBV7-2 with TRBJ1-4; D is undetermined. Germline assignment: CDR1 SGHTA and CDR2 FQGNSA. The V and J ends lost 5 bases and 10 bases respectively, with 14 bases between them. CDR3 length: 13 amino acids. CDR3 in DNA: TGTGCCAGCAGCCCTATAGCCCGCATAAAACTGTTTTTT. Protein: CASSPIARIKLFF. The whole variable domain, remainder taken from reference TRBV7-2 and TRBJ1-4, is GAGVSQSPSNKVTEKGKDVELRCDPISGHTALYWYRQSLGQGLEFLIYFQGNSAPDKSGLPSDRFSAERTGGSVSTLTIQRTQQEDSAVYLCASSPIARIKLFFGSGTQLSVL.

This clone is labeled medium-sized. CDR3 in DNA: TGTGCCAGCAGCTTGGATCCGGGGGTCTATGGCTACACCTTC. It encodes CASSLDPGVYGYTF. This chain connects TRBV5-5 to TRBJ1-2; a possible D gene is TRBD1 (5 bases). Germline V gene data show CDR1 as SGHKS and CDR2 as YYEKEE (reference sequence). This CDR3 region has 14 residues. V dropped 0 bases and J dropped 4 bases, with 10 bases sitting between them. The variable domain in full, completed from reference TRBV5-5 and TRBJ1-2, reads DAGVTQSPTHLIKTRGQQVTLRCSPISGHKSVSWYQQVLGQGPQFIFQYYEKEERGRGNFPDRFSARQFPNYSSELNVNALLLGDSALYLCASSLDPGVYGYTFGSGTRLTVV.

This clone has more than one count but fewer than ten. The rearrangement uses TRBV11-3 and TRBJ1-3, with 9 bases matching TRBD1. The V gene's germline CDR1 is SGHNT and CDR2 YENEEA. The CDR3 sequence is 17 residues long. V was pared by 5 bases and J by 2 bases, with 10 bases of the junction left unmatched. The CDR3 reads CASSQERTGAPGNTIYF. CDR3 DNA: TGTGCCAGCAGCCAAGAGAGGACAGGGGCACCTGGAAACACCATATATTTT.

The chain recombines TRBV27 with TRBJ2-7, with 9 positions matching TRBD2. Germline trimming cut 3 bases from V and 2 bases from J; bases unmatched to any gene: 2. CDR1 is MNHEY, CDR2 SMNVEV, per germline (reference sequence). The CDR3 runs to 14 residues. This CDR3 is CASSFGGRAYEQYF. As DNA, the CDR3 is TGTGCCAGCAGTTTTGGCGGGAGGGCCTACGAGCAGTACTTC.

Comments on this clone: This likely reflects a read error, since a far larger clone is one base away. The V gene is TRBV27, the J gene TRBJ1-4; D gene unclear. The germline gives CDR1 MNHEY, CDR2 SMNVEV (reference sequence). The CDR3 contains 15 residues. The CDR3 loop is CAISLFLATNEKLFF. The CDR3 region has the DNA TGTGCCATCAGTTTATTTCTGGCAACTAATGAAAAACTGTTTTTT.

This clone is labeled medium-sized. This chain uses TRBV19 with TRBJ1-4, with a possible D match to TRBD1 (6 bases). The V end lost 1 base, the J end lost 5 bases, and 8 bases lay between the germline ends. The CDR3 runs to 14 residues. From germline, CDR1 is LNHDA and CDR2 SQIVND (reference sequence). The CDR3 sequence is CASSIATGNEKLFF. The CDR3 coding sequence is TGTGCCAGTAGTATAGCGACAGGAAATGAAAAACTGTTTTTT.

Notes on this clone: The DNA is omitted, as the CDR3 cannot be located on it reliably, and the CDR3 follows TCRdb's listing. The rearrangement joins TRBV12-5 to TRBJ1-5. Germline-derived CDR1 and CDR2 are LGHNT and FRNRAP. Both ends counted, the CDR3 spans 14 residues. The CDR3: CASGVGPGYQPQHF.

In its sample, this clone ranks as medium-sized. This sequence joins TRBV10-1 and TRBJ2-1, with TRBD2 identical over 13 bases. The CDR3 covers 14 residues. Per the germline V gene, CDR1 is WNHNN and CDR2 is SYGVQD (reference sequence). The V segment lost 2 bases and the J segment 8 bases; nucleotides outside the gene matches: 0. CDR3 region: CASSEGTSGDEQFF. The CDR3 DNA is TGCGCCAGCAGTGAGGGGACTAGCGGGGATGAGCAGTTCTTC.

This clone occurred a few times. The V gene is TRBV7-2, the J gene TRBJ2-7; perhaps D is TRBD1 or TRBD2 (5 bases each). With 1 base removed from V and 3 bases from J, the gap between germline ends came to 13 bases. The CDR3 sequence is 15 residues long. The V gene's germline CDR1 is SGHTA and CDR2 FQGNSA. The CDR3 sequence: CASSLGGPGFYEQYF. CDR3 bases: TGTGCCAGCAGCTTAGGGGGACCGGGATTCTACGAGCAGTACTTC. Drawing the rest from reference TRBV7-2 and TRBJ2-7, the complete variable domain is GAGVSQSPSNKVTEKGKDVELRCDPISGHTALYWYRQSLGQGLEFLIYFQGNSAPDKSGLPSDRFSAERTGGSVSTLTIQRTQQEDSAVYLCASSLGGPGFYEQYFGPGTRLTVT.

The V and J genes are TRBV6-1 and TRBJ1-2; 8 bases map to TRBD1. The V segment lost 10 bases and the J segment 8 bases; nucleotides outside the gene matches: 12. This CDR3 comprises 13 residues. Germline CDR1 MNHNS, CDR2 SASEGT. CDR3 sequence: CATTLGQEGGYTF. The CDR3 DNA is TGTGCCACCACCCTGGGACAGGAGGGAGGCTACACCTTC.

The chain combines TRBV5-1 with TRBJ1-2; D perhaps matches TRBD1 (6 bases). This CDR3 spans 16 amino acids. Germline CDR1 SGHRS, CDR2 YFSETQ. V was cut by 1 base and J by 8 bases, with 21 bases left in between. The DNA for the CDR3 is TGCGCCAGCAGCTTGATCATCGGGGGGCAAAGTCGAGGCTACACCTTC. It specifies CASSLIIGGQSRGYTF.

This clone appeared a few times. The V call is TRBV5-7, the J call TRBJ2-7, with D tentatively TRBD2 (6 bases). TRBV5-7 falls under the ORF class, with uncertain function. This CDR3 is built from 13 residues. Trimming took off 1 base at V and 5 bases at J, with 10 bases between the two ends. CDR3 nucleotide sequence: TGTGCCAGCAGCTTGTGGGCGGGGAACGAGCAGTACTTC. Protein product: CASSLWAGNEQYF.